Sequencing of this T cell receptor beta chain was carried out in a study of shared clonotypes between healthy human individuals. Study-wide results and limits: Generally, naive subsets came out with larger estimated richness than memory subsets.

A remark on this clone: The antigen remains undetermined.

Terminally differentiated effector memory CD45RA+ cells were excluded from the naive CD8 cells, which were CD45RO-negative and positively selected for CCR7. Everyone who donated was a Caucasian adult who lived in Nashville, Tennessee. The repertoire was sequenced with immunoSEQ multiplex PCR; TCRdb's copy has only in-frame clones and lacks some. This table has some 2.1 million clones, around 93% appearing once. Per germline, CDR1 SGDLS and CDR2 YYNGEE. V lost 4 bases to trimming and J lost 0 bases; unmatched junction nucleotides: 13. The CDR3 sequence is 17 residues long. The sample comprised naive CD8+ T cells from PBMCs. The clonotype comes from a man between 18 and 29 years old in good health. Some clones in this sample may be carry-over from other donors' samples. J is TRBJ2-7 and V is TRBV9; 7 nucleotides line up with TRBD1. The CDR3 loop reads CASSHNRDSTSSYEQYF. The CDR3 region has the DNA TGTGCCAGCAGCCACAATCGGGACAGCACGAGCTCCTACGAGCAGTACTTC.